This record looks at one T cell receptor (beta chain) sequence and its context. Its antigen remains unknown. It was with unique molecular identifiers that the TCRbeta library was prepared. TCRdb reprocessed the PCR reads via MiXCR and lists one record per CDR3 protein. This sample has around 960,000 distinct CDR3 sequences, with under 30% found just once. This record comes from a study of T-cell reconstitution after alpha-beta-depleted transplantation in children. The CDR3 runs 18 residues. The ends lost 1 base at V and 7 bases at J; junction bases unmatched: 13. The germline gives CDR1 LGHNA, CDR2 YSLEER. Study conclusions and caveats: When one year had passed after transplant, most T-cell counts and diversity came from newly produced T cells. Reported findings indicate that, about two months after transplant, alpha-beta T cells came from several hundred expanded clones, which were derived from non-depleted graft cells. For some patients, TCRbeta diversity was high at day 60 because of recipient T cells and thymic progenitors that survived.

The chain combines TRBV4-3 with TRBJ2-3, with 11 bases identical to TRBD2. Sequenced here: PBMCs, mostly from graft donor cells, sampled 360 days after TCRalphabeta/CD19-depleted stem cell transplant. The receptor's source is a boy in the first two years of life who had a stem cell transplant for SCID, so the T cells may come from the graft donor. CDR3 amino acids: CASSQGHGTSGPRNTQYF. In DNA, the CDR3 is TGCGCCAGCAGCCAAGGCCACGGGACTAGCGGACCAAGGAATACGCAGTATTTT.